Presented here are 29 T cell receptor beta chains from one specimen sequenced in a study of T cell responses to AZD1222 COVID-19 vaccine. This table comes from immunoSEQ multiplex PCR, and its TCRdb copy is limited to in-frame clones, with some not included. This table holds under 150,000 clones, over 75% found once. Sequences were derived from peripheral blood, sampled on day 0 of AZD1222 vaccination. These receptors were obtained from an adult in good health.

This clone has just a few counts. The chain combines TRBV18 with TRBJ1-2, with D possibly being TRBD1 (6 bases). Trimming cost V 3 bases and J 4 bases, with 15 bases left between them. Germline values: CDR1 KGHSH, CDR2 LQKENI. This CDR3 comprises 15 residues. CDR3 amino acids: CASSPTGLEAYGYTF. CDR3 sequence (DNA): TGTGCCAGCTCACCGACAGGCCTCGAAGCCTATGGCTACACCTTC.

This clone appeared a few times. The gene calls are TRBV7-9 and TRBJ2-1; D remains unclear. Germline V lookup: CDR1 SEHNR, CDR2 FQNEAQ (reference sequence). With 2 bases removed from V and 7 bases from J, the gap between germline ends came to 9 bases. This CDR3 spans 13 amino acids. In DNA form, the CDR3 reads TGTGCCAGCAGCTTATATGGGCCGAATGAGCAGTTCTTC. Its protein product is CASSLYGPNEQFF.

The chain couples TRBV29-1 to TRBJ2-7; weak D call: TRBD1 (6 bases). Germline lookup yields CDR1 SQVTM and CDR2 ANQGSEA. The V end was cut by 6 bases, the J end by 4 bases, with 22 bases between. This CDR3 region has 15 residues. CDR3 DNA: TGCAGCGTCGCACCCGCCCGGGACACATTTTACGAGCAGTACTTC. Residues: CSVAPARDTFYEQYF.

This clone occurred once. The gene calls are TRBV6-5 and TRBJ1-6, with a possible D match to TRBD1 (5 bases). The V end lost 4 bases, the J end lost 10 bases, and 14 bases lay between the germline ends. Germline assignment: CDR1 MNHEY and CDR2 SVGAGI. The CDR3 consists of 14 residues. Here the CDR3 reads CASSSPGTGSPLHF. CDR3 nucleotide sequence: TGTGCCAGCAGTTCTCCAGGGACGGGGTCACCCCTCCACTTT.

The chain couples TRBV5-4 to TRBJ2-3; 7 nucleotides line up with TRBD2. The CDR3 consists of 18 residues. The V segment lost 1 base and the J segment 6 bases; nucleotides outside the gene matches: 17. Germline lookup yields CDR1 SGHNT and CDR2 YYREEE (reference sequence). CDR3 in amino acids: CASSLFPPWRGSHDTQYF. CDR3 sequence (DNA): TGTGCCAGCAGCTTGTTCCCTCCATGGCGGGGGAGTCACGATACGCAGTATTTT.

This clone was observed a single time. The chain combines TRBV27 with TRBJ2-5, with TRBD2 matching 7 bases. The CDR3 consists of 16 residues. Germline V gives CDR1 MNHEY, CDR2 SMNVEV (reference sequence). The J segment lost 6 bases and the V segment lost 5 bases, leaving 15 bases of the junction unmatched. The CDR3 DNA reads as TGTGCCAGCAGTGGGTCCGGGGGACTATCGTTTAAGACCCAGTACTTC. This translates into CASSGSGGLSFKTQYF.

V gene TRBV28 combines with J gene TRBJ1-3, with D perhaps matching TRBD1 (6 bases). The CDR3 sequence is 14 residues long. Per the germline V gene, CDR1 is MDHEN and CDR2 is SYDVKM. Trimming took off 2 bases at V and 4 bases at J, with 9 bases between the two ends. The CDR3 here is CASSLGGQGNTIYF. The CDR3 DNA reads TGTGCCAGCAGTTTAGGGGGGCAGGGAAACACCATATATTTT.

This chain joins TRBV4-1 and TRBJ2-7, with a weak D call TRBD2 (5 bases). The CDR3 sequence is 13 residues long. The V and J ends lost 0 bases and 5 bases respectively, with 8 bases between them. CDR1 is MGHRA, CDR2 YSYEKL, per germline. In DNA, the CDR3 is TGCGCCAGCAGCCAAGATCCCGGGGACGAGCAGTACTTC. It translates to CASSQDPGDEQYF.

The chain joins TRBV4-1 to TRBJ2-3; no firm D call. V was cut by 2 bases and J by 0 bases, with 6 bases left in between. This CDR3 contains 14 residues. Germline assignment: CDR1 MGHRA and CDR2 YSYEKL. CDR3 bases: TGCGCCAGCAGCCAATACTCTAGCACAGATACGCAGTATTTT. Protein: CASSQYSSTDTQYF.

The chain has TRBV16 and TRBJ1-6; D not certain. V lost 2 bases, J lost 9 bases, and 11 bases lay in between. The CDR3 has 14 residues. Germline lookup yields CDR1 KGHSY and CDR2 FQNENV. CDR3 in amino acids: CASSQIPTASPLHF. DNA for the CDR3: TGTGCCAGCAGCCAAATCCCGACTGCTTCACCCCTCCACTTT.

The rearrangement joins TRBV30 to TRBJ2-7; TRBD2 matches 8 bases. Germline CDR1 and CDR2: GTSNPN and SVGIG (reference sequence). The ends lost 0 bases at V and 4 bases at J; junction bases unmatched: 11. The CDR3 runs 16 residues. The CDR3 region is CAWSVPGGEQLYEQYF. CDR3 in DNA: TGTGCCTGGAGTGTACCCGGGGGGGAACAGCTTTACGAGCAGTACTTC.

The CDR3 DNA is TGTGCCAGTAGTACGGACTGGGGGGCCCTGTTTTTT. It codes for CASSTDWGALFF. The V and J genes are TRBV19 and TRBJ1-4; possible D gene TRBD1, 6 bases. This CDR3 region has 12 residues. V was cut by 4 bases and J by 14 bases, with 14 bases left in between. Germline CDR1 and CDR2: LNHDA and SQIVND (reference sequence).

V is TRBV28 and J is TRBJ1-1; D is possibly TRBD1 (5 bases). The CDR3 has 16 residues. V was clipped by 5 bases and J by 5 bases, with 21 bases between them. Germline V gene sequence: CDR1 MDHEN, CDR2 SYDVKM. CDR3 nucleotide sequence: TGTGCCAGCAGTCCCAGCCCGGGCGGGGCTAGGACTGAAGCTTTCTTT. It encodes CASSPSPGGARTEAFF.

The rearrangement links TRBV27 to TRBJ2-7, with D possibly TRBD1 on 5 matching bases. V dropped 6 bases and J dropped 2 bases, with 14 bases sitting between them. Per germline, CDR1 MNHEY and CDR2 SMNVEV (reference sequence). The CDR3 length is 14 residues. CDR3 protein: CASRLTASPYEQYF. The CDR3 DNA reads TGTGCCAGCAGGCTGACAGCCTCCCCCTACGAGCAGTACTTC.

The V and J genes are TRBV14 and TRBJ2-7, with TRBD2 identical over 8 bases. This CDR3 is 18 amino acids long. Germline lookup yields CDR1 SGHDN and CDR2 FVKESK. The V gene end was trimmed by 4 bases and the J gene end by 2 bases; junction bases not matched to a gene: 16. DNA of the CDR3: TGTGCCAGCAGCCCTGGGTGGCGGGGGGACCGAATCCCCTACGAGCAGTACTTC. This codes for CASSPGWRGDRIPYEQYF.

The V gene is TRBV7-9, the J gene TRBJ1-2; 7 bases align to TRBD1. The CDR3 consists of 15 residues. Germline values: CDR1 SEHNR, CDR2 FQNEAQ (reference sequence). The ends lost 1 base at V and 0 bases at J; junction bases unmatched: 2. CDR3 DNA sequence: TGTGCCAGCAGCTTAGGACAGGGTTCTAACTATGGCTACACCTTC. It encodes CASSLGQGSNYGYTF.

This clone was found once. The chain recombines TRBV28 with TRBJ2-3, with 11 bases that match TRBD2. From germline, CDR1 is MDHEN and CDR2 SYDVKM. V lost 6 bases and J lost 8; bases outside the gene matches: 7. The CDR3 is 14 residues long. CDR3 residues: CASSQLAGASTQYF. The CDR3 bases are TGTGCCAGCAGCCAACTAGCGGGAGCAAGTACGCAGTATTTT.

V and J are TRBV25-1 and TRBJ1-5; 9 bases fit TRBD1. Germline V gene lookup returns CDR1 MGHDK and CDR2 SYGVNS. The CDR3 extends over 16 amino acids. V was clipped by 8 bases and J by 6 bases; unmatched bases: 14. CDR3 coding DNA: TGTGCCAGCCTACCCAGGGAGGGACAGGGACTTCAGCCCCAGCATTTT. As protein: CASLPREGQGLQPQHF.

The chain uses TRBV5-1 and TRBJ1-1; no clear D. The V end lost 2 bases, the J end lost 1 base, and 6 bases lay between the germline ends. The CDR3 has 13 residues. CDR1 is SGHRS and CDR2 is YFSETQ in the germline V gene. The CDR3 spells CASSFSGNTEAFF. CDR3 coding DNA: TGCGCCAGCAGCTTTAGCGGGAACACTGAAGCTTTCTTT.

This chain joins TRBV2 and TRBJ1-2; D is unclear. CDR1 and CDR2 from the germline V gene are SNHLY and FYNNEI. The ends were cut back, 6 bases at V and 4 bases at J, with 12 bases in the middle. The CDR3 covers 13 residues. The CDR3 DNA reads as TGTGCCAGCAGATTTTCCGAATTCTATGGCTACACCTTC. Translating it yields CASRFSEFYGYTF.

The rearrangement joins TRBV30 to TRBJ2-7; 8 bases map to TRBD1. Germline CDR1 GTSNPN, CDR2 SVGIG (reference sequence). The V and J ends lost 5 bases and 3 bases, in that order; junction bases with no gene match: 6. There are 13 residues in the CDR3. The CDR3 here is CAWDRGKDYEQYF. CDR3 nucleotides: TGTGCCTGGGACAGGGGAAAGGACTACGAGCAGTACTTC. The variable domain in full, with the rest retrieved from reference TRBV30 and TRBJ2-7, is SQTIHQWPATLVQPVGSPLSLECTVEGTSNPNLYWYRQAAGRGLQLLFYSVGIGQISSEVPQNLSASRPQDRQFILSSKKLLLSDSGFYLCAWDRGKDYEQYFGPGTRLTVT.

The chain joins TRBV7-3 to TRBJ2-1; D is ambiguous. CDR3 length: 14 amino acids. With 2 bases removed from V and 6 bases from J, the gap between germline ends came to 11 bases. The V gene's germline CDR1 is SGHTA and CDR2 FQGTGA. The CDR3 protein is CASSLRVSGNEQFF. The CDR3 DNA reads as TGTGCCAGCAGCTTACGGGTTTCGGGCAATGAGCAGTTCTTC. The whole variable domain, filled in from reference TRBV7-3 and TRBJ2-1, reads GAGVSQTPSNKVTEKGKYVELRCDPISGHTALYWYRQSLGQGPEFLIYFQGTGAADDSGLPNDRFFAVRPEGSVSTLKIQRTERGDSAVYLCASSLRVSGNEQFFGPGTRLTVL.

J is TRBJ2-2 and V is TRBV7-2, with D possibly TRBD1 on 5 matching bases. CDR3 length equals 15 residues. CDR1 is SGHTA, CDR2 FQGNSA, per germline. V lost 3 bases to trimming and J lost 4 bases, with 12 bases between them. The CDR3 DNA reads TGTGCCAGCAGCTTGATGGGGCCCATCACCGGGGAGCTGTTTTTT. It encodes CASSLMGPITGELFF.

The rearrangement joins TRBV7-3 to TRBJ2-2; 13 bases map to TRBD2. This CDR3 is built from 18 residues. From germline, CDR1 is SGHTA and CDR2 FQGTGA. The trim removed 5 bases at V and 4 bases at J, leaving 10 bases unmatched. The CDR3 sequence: CASSAPGLAGTSTGELFF. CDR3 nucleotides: TGTGCCAGCAGCGCGCCGGGACTAGCGGGAACCAGCACCGGGGAGCTGTTTTTT.

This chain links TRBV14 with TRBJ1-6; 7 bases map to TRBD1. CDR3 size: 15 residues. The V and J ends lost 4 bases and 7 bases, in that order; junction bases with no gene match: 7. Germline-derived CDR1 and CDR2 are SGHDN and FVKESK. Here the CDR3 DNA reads TGTGCCAGCAGCCGGCCCGGGACAGAAAATTCACCCCTCCACTTT. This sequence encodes CASSRPGTENSPLHF. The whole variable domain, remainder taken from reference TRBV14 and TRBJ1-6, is EAGVTQFPSHSVIEKGQTVTLRCDPISGHDNLYWYRRVMGKEIKFLLHFVKESKQDESGMPNNRFLAERTGGTYSTLKVQPAELEDSGVYFCASSRPGTENSPLHFGNGTRLTVT.

CDR3: CASTKGQGGYNEQFF. The CDR3 nucleotides read TGTGCCAGCACTAAAGGGCAGGGAGGGTACAATGAGCAGTTCTTC. The chain couples TRBV28 to TRBJ2-1, with 7 bases lining up with TRBD2. Germline CDR1 and CDR2: MDHEN and SYDVKM. V shed 7 bases, J shed 4 bases, and the junction held 10 bases outside the gene matches. The CDR3 runs to 15 residues.

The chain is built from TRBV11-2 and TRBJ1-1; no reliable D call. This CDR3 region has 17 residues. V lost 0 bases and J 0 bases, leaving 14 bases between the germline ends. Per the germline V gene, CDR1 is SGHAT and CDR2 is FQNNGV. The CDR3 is CASSLDSGSWVNTEAFF. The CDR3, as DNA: TGTGCCAGCAGCTTAGATTCGGGTTCCTGGGTGAACACTGAAGCTTTCTTT.

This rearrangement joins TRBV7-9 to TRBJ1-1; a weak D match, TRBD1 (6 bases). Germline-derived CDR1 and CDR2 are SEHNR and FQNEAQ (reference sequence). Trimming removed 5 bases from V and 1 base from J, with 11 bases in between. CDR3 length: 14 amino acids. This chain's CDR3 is CASSTEQGNTEAFF. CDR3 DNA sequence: TGTGCCAGCAGCACGGAACAGGGGAACACTGAAGCTTTCTTT.

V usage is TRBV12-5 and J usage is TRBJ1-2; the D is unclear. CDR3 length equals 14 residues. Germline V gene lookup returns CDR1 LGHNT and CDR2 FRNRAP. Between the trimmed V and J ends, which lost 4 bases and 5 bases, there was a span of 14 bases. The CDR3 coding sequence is TGTGCTAGTGGTTCCGGACGACTACGTTATGGCTACACCTTC. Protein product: CASGSGRLRYGYTF.